One and the same sample provided the 29 T cell receptor beta chains below, sequenced in a study of blood T cell repertoires in COVID-19. The protocol was immunoSEQ multiplex PCR, while the TCRdb copy is restricted to in-frame clones and leaves out a portion. The sample shows hundreds of thousands of clones, 70% to 90% of them seen only once. Sequencing was performed on PBMCs or T cells enriched from blood (not recorded which). These receptors all come from a man aged 35 to 55 who had recovered from COVID-19.

This clone was counted once. The chain is built from TRBV10-3 and TRBJ2-6; the match to TRBD1 covers 8 bases. CDR3 length: 17 residues. Losses at the gene ends were 6 bases for V and 4 bases for J; bases not matched to a gene: 11. CDR1 and CDR2 from the germline V gene are ENHRY and SYGVKD. The CDR3 nucleotides are TGTGCCATCAGCGGAGGACAGGGCGACCCCGGGGCCAACGTCCTGACTTTC. It translates to CAISGGQGDPGANVLTF.

This clone was recorded only once. The genes are TRBV11-2 and TRBJ1-3; D possibly corresponds to TRBD1 (5 bases). Trimming stripped 3 bases from V and 1 base from J, with 10 bases between. The CDR3 is made up of 15 amino acids. Germline CDR1 is SGHAT and CDR2 is FQNNGV. CDR3 loop: CASSFSGGSGNTIYF. The DNA for the CDR3 is TGTGCCAGCAGCTTTTCCGGGGGATCTGGAAACACCATATATTTT. The variable domain in full, with the rest retrieved from reference TRBV11-2 and TRBJ1-3, is EAGVAQSPRYKIIEKRQSVAFWCNPISGHATLYWYQQILGQGPKLLIQFQNNGVVDDSQLPKDRFSAERLKGVDSTLKIQPAKLEDSAVYLCASSFSGGSGNTIYFGEGSWLTVV.

The chain couples TRBV19 to TRBJ2-2; D remains ambiguous. Trimming pared 5 bases from V and 7 bases from J, leaving 11 bases between. Germline V gives CDR1 LNHDA, CDR2 SQIVND (reference sequence). This CDR3 contains 13 residues. The CDR3: CASSLPHGGELFF. CDR3 nucleotide sequence: TGTGCCAGTAGTCTCCCCCACGGCGGGGAGCTGTTTTTT.

The DNA of the CDR3 is TGTGCCAGCAGCTTAGCCGACACTGATACGCAGTATTTT. It is translated as CASSLADTDTQYF. The J gene is TRBJ2-3, the V gene TRBV5-4; D not certain. This CDR3 contains 13 residues. Germline values: CDR1 SGHNT, CDR2 YYREEE (reference sequence). The V end lost 2 bases, the J end lost 6 bases, and 10 bases lay between the germline ends.

The V and J genes are TRBV7-9 and TRBJ1-1, with D possibly matching TRBD1 (6 bases). The CDR3 is 13 residues long. CDR1 and CDR2 (germline): SEHNR, FQNEAQ (reference sequence). Trimming shortened V by 3 bases and J by 3 bases, and 8 bases separated the two germline ends. CDR3 in amino acids: CASSLTGDTEAFF. The CDR3 region has the DNA TGTGCCAGCAGCTTGACAGGAGACACTGAAGCTTTCTTT.

V and J are TRBV30 and TRBJ2-3, with 11 nucleotides matching TRBD2. The length of the CDR3 is 15 residues. Germline assignment: CDR1 GTSNPN and CDR2 SVGIG (reference sequence). With 5 bases clipped from V and 6 bases from J, the junction kept 10 bases outside the gene matches. CDR3 sequence: CAWCPTSGSWDTQYF. CDR3 DNA sequence: TGTGCCTGGTGCCCAACTAGCGGGAGTTGGGATACGCAGTATTTT. Complete variable domain (other parts from reference TRBV30 and TRBJ2-3): SQTIHQWPATLVQPVGSPLSLECTVEGTSNPNLYWYRQAAGRGLQLLFYSVGIGQISSEVPQNLSASRPQDRQFILSSKKLLLSDSGFYLCAWCPTSGSWDTQYFGPGTRLTVL.

This chain joins TRBV28 and TRBJ1-2; 8 bases are a match to TRBD1. V lost 7 bases and J lost 2; bases outside the gene matches: 6. Germline CDR1 MDHEN, CDR2 SYDVKM. This CDR3 comprises 14 residues. The CDR3 DNA reads TGTGCCAGCACGATGACAGGGGCCAACTATGGCTACACCTTC. Amino acids: CASTMTGANYGYTF.

V is TRBV7-8 and J is TRBJ2-1, with TRBD2 identical over 9 bases. Germline V lookup: CDR1 SGHVS, CDR2 FQNEAQ. The CDR3 is 15 residues long. V lost 3 bases, J lost 6 bases, and 6 bases stayed unmatched. The chain's CDR3 is CASSFTRGRANEQFF. Written as DNA, the CDR3 is TGTGCCAGCAGCTTTACTCGCGGGAGGGCCAATGAGCAGTTCTTC. The variable domain in full, with the rest retrieved from reference TRBV7-8 and TRBJ2-1, is GAGVSQSPRYKVAKRGQDVALRCDPISGHVSLFWYQQALGQGPEFLTYFQNEAQLDKSGLPSDRFFAERPEGSVSTLKIQRTQQEDSAVYLCASSFTRGRANEQFFGPGTRLTVL.

The rearrangement uses TRBV29-1 and TRBJ2-7, with 9 bases fitting TRBD2. Losses at the gene ends were 5 bases for V and 3 bases for J; bases not matched to a gene: 5. The CDR3 loop spans 13 amino acids. CDR1 is SQVTM and CDR2 is ANQGSEA in the germline V gene. CDR3 sequence (DNA): TGCAGCGTTATTAGCGGGAGCTTCTACGAGCAGTACTTC. Encoded protein: CSVISGSFYEQYF.

This clone was recorded only once. The rearrangement links TRBV3-1 (or the pseudogene TRBV3-2) to TRBJ2-5; 8 bases line up with TRBD2. The CDR3 runs to 16 residues. The germline V gene has CDR1 LGHDT and CDR2 YNNKEL (reference sequence). Trimming removed 2 bases from V and 5 bases from J; junction bases left unmatched: 10. In DNA form, the CDR3 reads TGTGCCAGCAGCCAACAAACGGGGGGGGCTGGGGAGACCCAGTACTTC. It yields the protein CASSQQTGGAGETQYF.

The table lists this clone with a count of one. The rearrangement links TRBV5-1 to TRBJ2-2; tentative D call: TRBD1 (5 bases). The CDR3 length is 15 residues. Germline V gene lookup returns CDR1 SGHRS and CDR2 YFSETQ. Trimming took 0 bases from V and 3 from J, leaving 9 bases between them. In DNA form, the CDR3 reads TGCGCCAGCAGCTTGGTTATCAGGGACACCGGGGAGCTGTTTTTT. It specifies CASSLVIRDTGELFF.

The rearrangement uses TRBV11-2 and TRBJ1-6; a weak D match, TRBD1 (5 bases). V was trimmed by 1 base and J by 10 bases, leaving 14 bases between them. This CDR3 has 15 amino acids. CDR1 SGHAT and CDR2 FQNNGV come from the germline V gene. This CDR3 reads CASSLVPGRGSPLHF. CDR3 coding DNA: TGTGCCAGCAGCTTAGTTCCGGGGCGGGGATCACCCCTCCACTTT.

This chain connects TRBV20-1 to TRBJ1-2, with a weak D call TRBD1 (6 bases). CDR3 length: 15 amino acids. CDR1 DFQATT and CDR2 SNEGSKA come from the germline V gene (reference sequence). V was cut by 3 bases and J by 4 bases, with 18 bases left in between. The CDR3 loop reads CSASDTGTPFYGYTF. The CDR3 region has the DNA TGCAGTGCTAGTGATACAGGGACGCCTTTCTATGGCTACACCTTC.

The J gene is TRBJ1-1, the V gene TRBV5-4; possibly TRBD1 for D (6 bases). The length of the CDR3 is 13 residues. The germline V gene has CDR1 SGHNT and CDR2 YYREEE (reference sequence). The germline V and J ends were trimmed by 0 bases and 4 bases, with 7 bases remaining between them. CDR3 in amino acids: CASSLVGATEAFF. CDR3 coding DNA: TGTGCCAGCAGCTTGGTGGGGGCCACTGAAGCTTTCTTT.

The chain joins TRBV7-2 to TRBJ2-3; D ambiguous. Trimming left V 2 bases short and J 6 bases short, with 12 bases between. Germline lookup yields CDR1 SGHTA and CDR2 FQGNSA. The CDR3 consists of 14 residues. The CDR3 region has the DNA TGTGCCAGCAGCTTAAGAGCTCCCACTGATACGCAGTATTTT. It yields the protein CASSLRAPTDTQYF.

The V call is TRBV11-2, the J call TRBJ2-1, with a tentative D call TRBD2 (5 bases). V dropped 0 bases and J dropped 7 bases, with 13 bases sitting between them. Germline CDR1 SGHAT, CDR2 FQNNGV. This CDR3 has 15 residues. DNA for the CDR3: TGTGCCAGCAGCTTAGATCGGCTAGCAAGTAATGAGCAGTTCTTC. This encodes CASSLDRLASNEQFF.

The V call is TRBV24-1, the J call TRBJ2-7; D might be TRBD2 (6 bases). This CDR3 is 16 amino acids long. CDR1 and CDR2 (germline): KGHDR, SFDVKD. Trimming shortened V by 1 base and J by 2 bases, and 14 bases separated the two germline ends. CDR3 bases: TGTGCCACCAGTGATTTCGGGACTCCTAGAACCTACGAGCAGTACTTC. Its protein product is CATSDFGTPRTYEQYF.

The gene calls are TRBV3-1 (or the pseudogene TRBV3-2) and TRBJ2-1; maybe TRBD1 (5 bases). This CDR3 has 16 residues. Trimming took 0 bases from V and 4 from J, leaving 13 bases between them. CDR1 and CDR2 (germline): LGHDT, YNNKEL (reference sequence). CDR3 bases: TGTGCCAGCAGCCAAGATAGCCCAGGGAATTACAATGAGCAGTTCTTC. Translation: CASSQDSPGNYNEQFF.

V usage is TRBV21-1 and J usage is TRBJ2-7; TRBD2 was called by the table and not checked on the DNA. TRBV21-1 counts as a pseudogene. CDR3 size: 14 residues. The CDR3 nucleotides are TGTGCCAGCAGCAAGAAAGCGGCGTTCTACGAGCAGTACTTC. Its protein is CASSKKAAFYEQYF.

The chain links TRBV7-8 to TRBJ1-2, with TRBD1 identical over 10 bases. The length of the CDR3 is 15 residues. The junction had 4 bases not matched to a gene; V was cut back by 2 bases and J by 4 bases. The germline gives CDR1 SGHVS, CDR2 FQNEAQ. The CDR3 is CASSLLGQGTYGYTF. CDR3 DNA sequence: TGTGCCAGCAGCTTACTGGGACAGGGGACCTATGGCTACACCTTC.

The rearrangement joins TRBV18 to TRBJ1-1; 12 positions agree with TRBD1. The CDR3 has 15 residues. Germline trimming cut 4 bases from V and 8 bases from J; bases unmatched to any gene: 8. Germline CDR1 and CDR2: KGHSH and LQKENI. The CDR3 DNA reads TGTGCCAGCTCACTCGCGGGACAGGGGGCGGCCGAAGCTTTCTTT. Amino acid sequence: CASSLAGQGAAEAFF.

This chain links TRBV7-9 with TRBJ1-2, with D uncertain. This CDR3 has 12 amino acids. V was pared by 5 bases and J by 8 bases, with 12 bases between. CDR1 SEHNR and CDR2 FQNEAQ come from the germline V gene (reference sequence). The CDR3 DNA reads as TGTGCCAGCAGCACTCCCCCACGGGGCTACACCTTC. Translated, it gives CASSTPPRGYTF.

The CDR3 DNA reads as TGTGCCAGCAGCCTGGGGGGGGCGATCACTGAAGCTTTCTTT. Translated, it gives CASSLGGAITEAFF. The chain joins TRBV3-1 (or the pseudogene TRBV3-2) to TRBJ1-1, with a weak D call TRBD1 (6 bases). Germline V lookup: CDR1 LGHDT, CDR2 YNNKEL (reference sequence). V lost 4 bases, J lost 4 bases, and 13 bases lay in between. CDR3 length equals 14 residues.

The V and J genes are TRBV4-3 and TRBJ2-1; 11 bases line up with TRBD2. This CDR3 is built from 17 residues. The trim removed 0 bases at V and 8 bases at J, leaving 9 bases unmatched. Germline lookup yields CDR1 LGHNA and CDR2 YSLEER. The CDR3 bases are TGCGCCAGCAGCCAAGAATGGCATAGCGGGGGGGCCGATGAGCAGTTCTTC. Translation: CASSQEWHSGGADEQFF.

This clone appeared a few times. Other DNA variants within this sample encode the same CDR3. The CDR3 DNA is TGTGCCAGCAGTTACGACGGGGGGTCCTACAATGAGCAGTTCTTC. Amino acid sequence: CASSYDGGSYNEQFF. The chain joins TRBV6-5 to TRBJ2-1; 7 bases agree with TRBD2. This CDR3 region has 15 residues. Germline loops: CDR1 MNHEY, CDR2 SVGAGI. V was clipped by 2 bases and J by 1 base; unmatched bases: 2.

The chain recombines TRBV6-6 with TRBJ1-2; unclear D gene. CDR3 length: 16 residues. Germline CDR1 reads MNHNY; CDR2 reads SVGAGI (reference sequence). The V gene lost 5 bases and the J gene lost 0 bases, with 16 bases spanning the gap. The CDR3 protein is CASSIRQIKANYGYTF. The CDR3 region has the DNA TGTGCCAGCAGTATTCGACAAATTAAAGCTAACTATGGCTACACCTTC.

This chain uses TRBV11-2 with TRBJ1-4, with D perhaps TRBD1 (6 bases). This CDR3 is built from 15 residues. The germline V gene has CDR1 SGHAT and CDR2 FQNNGV. Deletions cut 4 bases from V and 8 bases from J, with 17 bases between. This CDR3 reads CASSSVRGFGEKLFF. As DNA, the CDR3 is TGTGCCAGCAGCTCTGTCAGGGGCTTCGGAGAAAAACTGTTTTTT.

The genes are TRBV3-1 (or the pseudogene TRBV3-2) and TRBJ1-4; 11 positions match TRBD1. CDR1 and CDR2 (germline): LGHDT, YNNKEL (reference sequence). The V gene end was trimmed by 1 base and the J gene end by 11 bases; junction bases not matched to a gene: 6. CDR3 length: 15 amino acids. The CDR3 sequence: CASSQGTGGQGKLFF. CDR3 nucleotides: TGTGCCAGCAGCCAAGGGACAGGGGGCCAGGGGAAACTGTTTTTT.

This chain uses TRBV30 with TRBJ1-5, with 10 nucleotides matching TRBD1. The ends lost 5 bases at V and 2 bases at J; junction bases unmatched: 3. The CDR3 totals 14 residues. Germline V gene data show CDR1 as GTSNPN and CDR2 as SVGIG (reference sequence). This CDR3 reads CAWAGTGGNQPQHF. The CDR3 DNA is TGTGCCTGGGCCGGGACAGGGGGCAATCAGCCCCAGCATTTT.